The 22 T cell receptor beta chains in this list originate from one sample, sequenced in a study of post-analysis software for immune sequencing data. Points from the study as a whole: Compared with controls, patients had more of about 5 TRBV segments, including TRBV5-6, TRBV5-1 and TRBV20-1.

Unique molecular identifiers were built into the TCR beta cDNA libraries. TCRdb reprocessed the PCR reads with MiXCR, giving one entry per CDR3 protein. Altogether 650,000 to 850,000 distinct CDR3 sequences are present, roughly 50% being singletons, with the ten largest covering approximately 5%. These TCRs' antigens remain unknown. Sequencing was carried out using blood. All receptors derive from a girl aged 5 to 17 with multiple sclerosis.

The V call is TRBV28, the J call TRBJ2-7; 7 bases align to TRBD1. The V segment lost 5 bases and the J segment 1 base; nucleotides outside the gene matches: 8. The CDR3 has 15 residues. CDR1 is MDHEN and CDR2 is SYDVKM in the germline V gene. CDR3 region: CASSVRQGGSYEQYF. In DNA, the CDR3 is TGTGCCAGCAGTGTCCGACAGGGTGGGTCCTACGAGCAGTACTTC.

The gene calls are TRBV6-5 and TRBJ1-4, with D perhaps matching TRBD1 (6 bases). The CDR3 runs to 15 residues. V was pared by 6 bases and J by 4 bases, with 15 bases between. The germline gives CDR1 MNHEY, CDR2 SVGAGI. In DNA form, the CDR3 reads TGTGCCAGCAGCCAATACGGACAGTTTAATGAAAAACTGTTTTTT. Translating gives CASSQYGQFNEKLFF.

The count of this clonotype is one. The chain has TRBV3-1 and TRBJ2-3; 7 bases line up with TRBD1. The CDR3 totals 12 residues. The J segment lost 14 bases and the V segment lost 1 base, leaving 6 bases of the junction unmatched. Germline V gene sequence: CDR1 LGHDT, CDR2 YNNKEL (reference sequence). For the CDR3, the DNA is TGTGCCAGCAGCCAAGGACAGGGCTTGACGTATTTT. Translating it yields CASSQGQGLTYF.

The rearrangement uses TRBV20-1 and TRBJ2-6; D remains ambiguous. The CDR3 has 14 residues. CDR1 and CDR2 from the germline V gene are DFQATT and SNEGSKA (reference sequence). The V end lost 0 bases, the J end lost 1 base, and 4 bases lay between the germline ends. The CDR3, as DNA: TGCAGTGCTAGAGAGGATTCTGGGGCCAACGTCCTGACTTTC. Its protein product is CSAREDSGANVLTF.

This clonotype has just a few counts. This rearrangement joins TRBV20-1 to TRBJ2-1; 12 nucleotides align to TRBD2. This CDR3 has 16 residues. V shed 3 bases and J 12 bases; nucleotides not matched to a gene: 15. Germline V CDR1 and CDR2: DFQATT, SNEGSKA (reference sequence). The CDR3 loop is CSASPLTSGRPAWQFF. CDR3 coding DNA: TGCAGTGCTAGTCCCCTTACTAGCGGGAGGCCCGCTTGGCAGTTCTTC.

Remarks on this clonotype: At one of its ends the junction is not consistent with the germline gene, which may arise from a read error. This chain connects TRBV20-1 to TRBJ2-1; no clear D. Germline V gene sequence: CDR1 DFQATT, CDR2 SNEGSKA (reference sequence). The CDR3 length is 12 residues. CDR3 coding DNA: TGCAGTGCTAGAGCCAGTTACAATGAGCGGTTCTTC. This encodes CSARASYNERFF.

This clonotype appeared many times. The rearrangement uses TRBV20-1 and TRBJ2-1; possible D gene TRBD2, 5 bases. Germline V gives CDR1 DFQATT, CDR2 SNEGSKA (reference sequence). The CDR3 covers 10 residues. V was clipped by 3 bases and J by 9 bases, with 6 bases between them. CDR3 protein: CSASRGEQFF. The DNA of the CDR3 is TGCAGTGCTAGTCGGGGTGAGCAGTTCTTC.

The chain recombines TRBV9 with TRBJ2-1; 13 nucleotides align to TRBD2. Germline CDR1 and CDR2: SGDLS and YYNGEE. V trimming: 0 bases; J trimming: 1 base; junction bases outside the gene matches: 4. This CDR3 has 18 amino acids. CDR3 residues: CASSVGLAGGGSYNEQFF. The CDR3 coding sequence is TGTGCCAGCAGCGTAGGACTAGCGGGAGGAGGTTCCTACAATGAGCAGTTCTTC.

The V gene is TRBV10-3, the J gene TRBJ2-1, with D possibly TRBD2 on 5 matching bases. Trimming stripped 5 bases from V and 4 bases from J, with 15 bases between. From germline, CDR1 is ENHRY and CDR2 SYGVKD. CDR3 length: 15 residues. DNA for the CDR3: TGTGCCATCAGTTCCCCCGGGATCTCATACAATGAGCAGTTCTTC. Translating it yields CAISSPGISYNEQFF.

The genes are TRBV2 and TRBJ2-5; D gene unclear. In germline, CDR1 is SNHLY, CDR2 FYNNEI. This CDR3 region has 14 residues. Between the trimmed V and J ends, which lost 5 bases and 3 bases, there was a span of 13 bases. DNA for the CDR3: TGTGCCAGCAGTTCAAAAGCTAACGAAGAGACCCAGTACTTC. Translated: CASSSKANEETQYF.

This clonotype showed up just once. CDR3 sequence: CASSAGDSEYPNQPQHF. Here the CDR3 DNA reads TGTGCCAGCAGCGCCGGGGACAGTGAATATCCAAATCAGCCCCAGCATTTT. The rearrangement joins TRBV9 to TRBJ1-5, with TRBD1 matching over 7 bases. After removal of 3 bases from V and 4 bases from J, the junction contained 13 bases not matched to a gene. Germline values: CDR1 SGDLS, CDR2 YYNGEE. This CDR3 has 17 amino acids.

This chain connects TRBV4-3 to TRBJ2-1; 8 bases fit TRBD1. Germline lookup yields CDR1 LGHNA and CDR2 YSLEER. V shed 4 bases and J 14 bases; nucleotides not matched to a gene: 7. The CDR3 covers 12 residues. The CDR3 sequence: CASSRDRWGEFF. DNA of the CDR3: TGCGCCAGCAGCCGGGACAGGTGGGGGGAGTTCTTC.

The genes are TRBV6-6 and TRBJ2-7, with 11 nucleotides matching TRBD1. J was trimmed by 5 bases and V by 3 bases; bases with no gene match: 9. The CDR3 has 16 amino acids. The germline CDR1 and CDR2 sequences are MNHNY and SVGAGI (reference sequence). The CDR3 protein is CASSYLGQGADNEQYF. CDR3 DNA sequence: TGTGCCAGCAGTTATCTTGGACAGGGGGCGGATAACGAGCAGTACTTC.

This chain joins TRBV29-1 and TRBJ1-1; D not certain. V was clipped by 4 bases and J by 0 bases, with 9 bases between them. CDR3 size: 13 residues. Germline V CDR1 and CDR2: SQVTM, ANQGSEA. The CDR3 region is CSVAPIMNTEAFF. CDR3 in DNA: TGCAGCGTTGCCCCGATCATGAACACTGAAGCTTTCTTT.

V is TRBV5-1 and J is TRBJ2-5; 13 nucleotides agree with TRBD2. The CDR3 spans 17 residues. The germline CDR1 and CDR2 sequences are SGHRS and YFSETQ. Losses at the gene ends were 4 bases for V and 0 bases for J; bases not matched to a gene: 6. Here the CDR3 reads CASSPRTSGSHQETQYF. The CDR3 bases are TGCGCCAGCAGCCCCCGGACTAGCGGGAGCCACCAAGAGACCCAGTACTTC.

This clonotype has just a few counts. The rearrangement uses TRBV11-1 and TRBJ2-2, with a tentative D call TRBD2 (5 bases). The V end lost 3 bases, the J end lost 6 bases, and 8 bases lay between the germline ends. Per the germline V gene, CDR1 is SGHAT and CDR2 is FQDESV (reference sequence). The CDR3 length is 13 residues. The CDR3 sequence is CASSFGRAGELFF. CDR3 DNA: TGTGCCAGCAGCTTCGGGCGGGCCGGGGAGCTGTTTTTT.

This chain uses TRBV5-1 with TRBJ1-1; a possible D gene is TRBD1 (6 bases). CDR1 is SGHRS, CDR2 YFSETQ, per germline. Trimming left V 4 bases short and J 0 bases short, with 13 bases between. The CDR3 runs to 15 residues. CDR3 in amino acids: CASSGTGGLNTEAFF. The CDR3 nucleotides are TGCGCCAGCAGCGGAACGGGGGGCCTGAACACTGAAGCTTTCTTT. The entire variable domain, with the rest obtained from reference TRBV5-1 and TRBJ1-1, is as follows: KAGVTQTPRYLIKTRGQQVTLSCSPISGHRSVSWYQQTPGQGLQFLFEYFSETQRNKGNFPGRFSGRQFSNSRSEMNVSTLELGDSALYLCASSGTGGLNTEAFFGQGTRLTVV.

The chain joins TRBV27 to TRBJ2-6; 8 bases map to TRBD1. CDR1 is MNHEY, CDR2 SMNVEV, per germline (reference sequence). V lost 0 bases and J lost 2; bases outside the gene matches: 9. The CDR3 is 19 amino acids. CDR3 in amino acids: CASSLSPSLQGAGANVLTF. CDR3 coding DNA: TGTGCCAGCAGTTTATCGCCCTCTCTACAGGGGGCTGGGGCCAACGTCCTGACTTTC.

This chain connects TRBV29-1 to TRBJ2-7; D possibly uses TRBD1 or TRBD2 (5 bases each). Germline V gene sequence: CDR1 SQVTM, CDR2 ANQGSEA. The CDR3 covers 14 residues. Deletions cut 6 bases from V and 0 bases from J, with 15 bases between. The CDR3 DNA follows: TGCAGCGTATCCGGGACGGTAAGCTCCTACGAGCAGTACTTC. Its protein is CSVSGTVSSYEQYF.

This clonotype was observed a few times. This rearrangement joins TRBV4-1 to TRBJ1-2; D unclear. Trimming took 1 base from V and 3 from J, leaving 6 bases between them. The CDR3 contains 13 residues. Germline values: CDR1 MGHRA, CDR2 YSYEKL. CDR3 residues: CASSQGQDYGYTF. CDR3 nucleotide sequence: TGCGCCAGCAGCCAAGGGCAGGACTATGGCTACACCTTC.

This clonotype appeared a few times. This rearrangement joins TRBV15 to TRBJ2-7; D remains unclear. Germline values: CDR1 LNHNV, CDR2 YYDKDF (reference sequence). V lost 0 bases, J lost 0 bases, and 9 bases lay in between. This CDR3 is 15 amino acids long. In nucleotides, the CDR3 is TGTGCCACCAGCAGAGAAGAACTATCCTCCTACGAGCAGTACTTC. Residues: CATSREELSSYEQYF.

The count of this clonotype is one. A much larger clone differs by one base, so this may be a read error. In DNA form, the CDR3 reads TGTGCCAGCAGCCGACTAGCGGGAGGGTCAGATACGCAGTATTTT. Its translation is CASSRLAGGSDTQYF. The chain has TRBV6-2 or TRBV6-3 and TRBJ2-3, with 14 bases that match TRBD2. J lost 4 bases, V lost 6 bases, and 3 bases had no gene match. The CDR3 has 15 residues. Germline CDR1 reads MNHEY; CDR2 reads SVGEGT.